The present TCR beta chain was sequenced within a study of regulatory T cells in long-lasting Graves disease. The germline gives CDR1 LNHNV, CDR2 YYDKDF (reference sequence). The CDR3 is 13 residues long. V lost 5 bases and J 2 bases, leaving 10 bases between the germline ends. Researchers made TCR beta libraries by using iRepertoire HTBI primers and running Arm-PCR on CDR3 regions. TCRdb re-called the multiplex PCR reads through MiXCR, storing one row per CDR3 protein. Of approximately 400,000 distinct CDR3 sequences in the sample, roughly a quarter were seen once. Regarding time point: persistent/refractory GD, antithyroid drugs over 5 years with positive TRAb. Scientists built the TCR library using RNA that was extracted from PBMCs.

The V gene is TRBV15, the J gene TRBJ2-7, with D perhaps given as TRBD1 or TRBD2 (5 bases each). Here the sequenced sample was peripheral blood mononuclear cells (PBMCs), taken when the disease was refractory, from a patient treated with antithyroid drugs. The sequence was obtained from a female donor with Graves disease. The CDR3: CATSAGAAYEQYF. DNA for the CDR3: TGTGCCACCAGCGCCGGGGCCGCCTACGAGCAGTACTTC.